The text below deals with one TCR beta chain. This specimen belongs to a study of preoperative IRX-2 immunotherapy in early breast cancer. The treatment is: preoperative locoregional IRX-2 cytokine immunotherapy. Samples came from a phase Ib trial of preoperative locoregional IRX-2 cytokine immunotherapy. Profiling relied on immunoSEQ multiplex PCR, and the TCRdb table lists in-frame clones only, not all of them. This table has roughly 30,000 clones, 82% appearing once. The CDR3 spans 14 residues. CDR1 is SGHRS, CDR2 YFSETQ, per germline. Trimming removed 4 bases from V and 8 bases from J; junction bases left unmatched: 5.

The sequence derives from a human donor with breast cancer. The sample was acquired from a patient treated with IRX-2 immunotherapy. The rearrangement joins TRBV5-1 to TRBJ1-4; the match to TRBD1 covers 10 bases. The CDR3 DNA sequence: TGCGCCAGCAGCATAGGACAGGGGGGGGAAAAACTGTTTTTT. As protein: CASSIGQGGEKLFF.